One and the same sample provided the 13 T cell receptor beta chains below, sequenced in a study of T cells in Graves' hyperthyroidism and ophthalmopathy. Amplified TCR beta CDR3 regions came from RNA transcripts. RT-PCR in the first round (using the HTBI primer set) targeted the TCR CDR3. TCRdb independently ran MiXCR on the multiplex PCR reads; one entry per CDR3 protein. Of some 570,000 distinct CDR3 sequences in the sample, 15% to 20% were seen once. The sample taken for sequencing was blood. The receptors shown here come from a woman aged 18-29 years with Graves' ophthalmopathy.

This clonotype was detected ten times or more. The V call is TRBV27, the J call TRBJ1-2; the D is unclear. The CDR3 runs to 13 residues. Trimming took off 6 bases at V and 2 bases at J, with 10 bases between the two ends. CDR1 and CDR2 (germline): MNHEY, SMNVEV (reference sequence). Here the CDR3 reads CASSPLENYGYTF. The CDR3 coding sequence is TGTGCCAGCAGCCCTTTAGAGAACTATGGCTACACCTTC.

With respect to this clonotype: A much larger clone lies a single base off, so this may be a read error. J is TRBJ1-1 and V is TRBV27, with TRBD1 as a possible D gene (5 bases). The germline V gene has CDR1 MNHEY and CDR2 SMNVEV (reference sequence). This CDR3 spans 20 amino acids. Trimming took 8 bases from V and 3 from J, leaving 34 bases between them. CDR3 DNA: TGTGCCAGCGGTGGATGGGTTCCGTTCGACGGGGGTATCTCGCACACTGAAGCTTTCTTT. Amino acids: CASGGWVPFDGGISHTEAFF.

This clonotype has at least ten counts. The chain uses TRBV7-9 and TRBJ2-1, with TRBD1 matching 9 bases. The CDR3 contains 15 residues. Trimming removed 4 bases from V and 8 bases from J; junction bases left unmatched: 9. Germline CDR1 and CDR2: SEHNR and FQNEAQ (reference sequence). CDR3 amino acids: CASSSARTGADEQFF. The CDR3 nucleotides are TGTGCCAGCAGCTCCGCAAGGACAGGGGCGGATGAGCAGTTCTTC.

There are a few counts of this clonotype. This chain uses TRBV4-1 with TRBJ2-3; TRBD1 aligns across 7 bases. From germline, CDR1 is MGHRA and CDR2 YSYEKL. V lost 4 bases, J lost 2 bases, and 9 bases stayed unmatched. This CDR3 region has 16 residues. CDR3: CASSLPPGTATDTQYF. CDR3 bases: TGCGCCAGCAGCCTACCCCCCGGGACAGCCACAGATACGCAGTATTTT.

This clonotype occurred many times. The chain has TRBV10-1 and TRBJ2-1, with 10 bases aligning to TRBD2. The CDR3 spans 17 residues. CDR1 is WNHNN and CDR2 is SYGVQD in the germline V gene (reference sequence). Losses at the gene ends were 0 bases for V and 4 bases for J; bases not matched to a gene: 6. The DNA of the CDR3 is TGCGCCAGCAGTGAGTCAAGACTAGCGGGCGCTTACAATGAGCAGTTCTTC. Translated, it gives CASSESRLAGAYNEQFF.

A few counts support this clonotype. The V and J genes are TRBV6-2 or TRBV6-3 and TRBJ1-2, with TRBD1 as a possible D gene (6 bases). The germline V and J ends were trimmed by 0 bases and 4 bases, with 12 bases remaining between them. Per germline, CDR1 MNHEY and CDR2 SVGEGT. There are 15 residues in the CDR3. The CDR3 loop is CASSYSQKGVYGYTF. The CDR3 DNA sequence: TGTGCCAGCAGTTACTCCCAGAAGGGGGTCTATGGCTACACCTTC.

In this sample, this clonotype turned up many times. The chain recombines TRBV7-2 with TRBJ2-7; 7 bases align to TRBD1. After removal of 5 bases from V and 2 bases from J, the junction contained 21 bases not matched to a gene. Germline CDR1 is SGHTA and CDR2 is FQGNSA. The CDR3 sequence is 19 residues long. CDR3 in amino acids: CASSPPDWTGFGITYEQYF. The CDR3 region has the DNA TGTGCCAGCAGCCCCCCCGACTGGACAGGATTCGGGATAACCTACGAGCAGTACTTC. Together with reference TRBV7-2 and TRBJ2-7, the CDR3 gives the full variable domain: GAGVSQSPSNKVTEKGKDVELRCDPISGHTALYWYRQSLGQGLEFLIYFQGNSAPDKSGLPSDRFSAERTGGSVSTLTIQRTQQEDSAVYLCASSPPDWTGFGITYEQYFGPGTRLTVT.

The V gene is TRBV7-6, the J gene TRBJ2-1, with 10 bases identical to TRBD2. Trimming cost V 2 bases and J 0 bases; bases outside gene matches: 10. In germline, CDR1 is SGHVS, CDR2 FNYEAQ. The CDR3 has 19 residues. The CDR3 DNA is TGTGCCAGCAGCTTATTGACCGGACTAGCGGTAAGCTCCTACAATGAGCAGTTCTTC. The encoded protein is CASSLLTGLAVSSYNEQFF.

The chain joins TRBV9 to TRBJ2-5; TRBD2 might be the D (7 bases). CDR3 length: 12 amino acids. Germline lookup yields CDR1 SGDLS and CDR2 YYNGEE. Trimming cost V 7 bases and J 5 bases, with 12 bases left between them. The CDR3 region has the DNA TGTGCCAGCCGGGGGGCGGAGGAGACCCAGTACTTC. This translates into CASRGAEETQYF.

The chain joins TRBV6-1 to TRBJ2-7, with unresolved D. Germline V gives CDR1 MNHNS, CDR2 SASEGT. Trimming left V 5 bases short and J 2 bases short, with 19 bases between. The CDR3 extends over 16 amino acids. The CDR3 protein is CASSYGRTYGTYEQYF. Written as DNA, the CDR3 is TGTGCCAGCAGTTATGGACGGACCTACGGCACCTACGAGCAGTACTTC.

This clonotype has at least ten counts. The chain has TRBV20-1 and TRBJ2-7; 7 bases match TRBD2. From germline, CDR1 is DFQATT and CDR2 SNEGSKA (reference sequence). The V and J ends lost 7 bases and 0 bases, in that order; junction bases with no gene match: 9. This CDR3 region has 14 residues. CDR3 DNA: TGCAGTGTCCCTCGGGAGGAGGCCTCCTACGAGCAGTACTTC. It translates to CSVPREEASYEQYF.

This clonotype occurred many times. The rearrangement links TRBV28 to TRBJ2-7; a possible D gene is TRBD1 (6 bases). Deletions cut 1 base from V and 3 bases from J, with 13 bases between. CDR1 MDHEN and CDR2 SYDVKM come from the germline V gene. This CDR3 is built from 15 residues. CDR3 sequence: CASSLSRTVFYEQYF. CDR3 DNA sequence: TGTGCCAGCAGTTTATCGCGGACAGTCTTCTACGAGCAGTACTTC.

This clonotype was detected many times. The chain is built from TRBV6-1 and TRBJ1-1; TRBD1 matches 7 bases. The CDR3 is 13 residues long. The V gene end was trimmed by 6 bases and the J gene end by 5 bases; junction bases not matched to a gene: 6. Germline CDR1 and CDR2: MNHNS and SASEGT. Written as DNA, the CDR3 is TGTGCCAGCAGCAGGGGGGCGAATACTGAAGCTTTCTTT. This codes for CASSRGANTEAFF.